This T cell receptor (beta chain) was sequenced for a study of shared clonotypes between healthy human individuals. Over several immunoSEQ plates, each subset's genomic DNA was distributed in even portions. Data came from immunoSEQ multiplex PCR; TCRdb stores just in-frame clones and leaves some out. This sample has about 520,000 clones, with over 75% found just once. V was trimmed by 2 bases and J by 1 base, leaving 17 bases between them. Germline V gene sequence: CDR1 LNHNV, CDR2 YYDKDF (reference sequence). This CDR3 comprises 18 residues. Free of recent acute infections or vaccinations, the donors were healthy HIV-negative adults. Unsorted samples drew genomic DNA from roughly 96 million PBMCs.

The gene calls are TRBV15 and TRBJ2-2; possible D gene TRBD2, 5 bases. The sequencing input was PBMCs. This clonotype originated in a woman aged 40 to 49 in good health. Some clones in this sample may be carry-over from other donors' samples. The chain's CDR3 is CATSRSLGLAENTGELFF. In DNA, the CDR3 is TGTGCCACCAGCAGATCCCTGGGCCTAGCAGAGAACACCGGGGAGCTGTTTTTT.